This T cell receptor (beta chain) derives from a study of cytomegalovirus exposure and HLA in healthy donors. It was with 60 Vbeta and 13 Jbeta primers that the PCR ran. Generated by immunoSEQ multiplex PCR, the TCRdb table keeps only in-frame clones and is missing some. The sample consists of 60,000 to 90,000 clones, approximately 63% of them appearing once. The receptor was derived from a woman between 50 and 59 years old in good health and CMV-seropositive. Material: PBMCs.

The CDR3 region has the DNA TGTGCCAGCAAGAGCGGGGGGGCCCCATACGAGCAGTACTTC. Amino acid sequence: CASKSGGAPYEQYF. V usage is TRBV28 and J usage is TRBJ2-7, with 10 positions matching TRBD2. The CDR3 runs 14 residues. V lost 7 bases and J lost 4; bases outside the gene matches: 7. CDR1 is MDHEN, CDR2 SYDVKM, per germline.